Sequencing of this TCR beta chain was carried out in a study of blood T cells in healthy people across ages. The use of a sample-barcoded 5' primer and a J-beta primer mix characterized a second PCR of 7 to 11 cycles. Each CDR3 protein is one row after TCRdb ran MiXCR on the 5' RACE reads. The table lists 700,000 to 900,000 distinct CDR3 sequences, about 55% of them singletons. The CDR3 sequence is 17 residues long. The chain is built from TRBV21-1 and TRBJ2-1; the DNA was not compared with TRBD2, the D call given in the table. TRBV21-1 is flagged as a pseudogene. The receptor comes from a man of 80 years or more in good health. The material sequenced was blood. The CDR3 DNA sequence: TGTGCCAGCAGACGATGCTTGGGGCGGGAGGCCCACAATGAGCAGTTCTTC. Protein product: CASRRCLGREAHNEQFF.